The TCR beta chain under discussion was sequenced for a study of cytotoxic CD8 clonotypes in ibrutinib-treated CLL. As to this clone: Antigen: not known.

The CDR3 extends over 15 amino acids. J gave up 3 bases and V 6 bases, and 8 bases lay outside the gene matches. Germline loops: CDR1 MNHEY, CDR2 SMNVEV (reference sequence). Here immunoSEQ multiplex PCR was the method, and the copy in TCRdb shows in-frame clones only, minus some. The data show under 300,000 clones, around 77% seen once. Findings and limits, study-wide: Clonality, elevated at ibrutinib response, dropped back toward baseline at progression. The study found baseline clonality above age-matched healthy donors, tracking circulating CD8+ T-cell counts.

The TCR comes from a human donor with chronic lymphocytic leukemia. The specimen was PBMCs, collected at disease progression, from a patient treated with ibrutinib. The rearrangement uses TRBV27 and TRBJ2-7, with 10 bases aligning to TRBD2. CDR3 sequence reads: CASRPLAGENYEQYF. CDR3 coding DNA: TGTGCCAGCAGACCCCTAGCGGGAGAGAACTACGAGCAGTACTTC.